A single T cell receptor (beta chain) is shown here with its context. The sample belongs to a study of Graves' ophthalmopathy and Graves' hyperthyroidism. Researchers took RNA transcripts and amplified TCR beta CDR3 regions from them. Second-round multiplex PCR came after a first-round RT-PCR that employed HTBI primers. TCRdb processed the multiplex PCR reads anew with MiXCR; each CDR3 protein has one entry. Of 210,000 or so distinct CDR3 sequences detected, around 30% appear once; the ten largest clones hold around 10%. V was shortened by 6 bases and J by 7 bases, with 13 bases between the two germline ends. The germline V gene encodes CDR1 MNHNS and CDR2 SASEGT. This CDR3 contains 13 residues.

This receptor was identified in a man aged 45-60 years with Graves' ophthalmopathy. Sequencing was carried out using peripheral blood. The J gene is TRBJ1-5, the V gene TRBV6-1; weak D call: TRBD1 (5 bases). For the CDR3, the DNA is TGTGCCAGCAGGCGGGGCCTCGCACAGCCCCAGCATTTT. This translates into CASRRGLAQPQHF.